These T cell receptor beta chains were read from a single sample in a study of PD-L1 blockade in urothelial cancer. The table came from immunoSEQ multiplex PCR; TCRdb's copy has only in-frame clones and leaves some out. This table holds 35,000 to 40,000 clones, approximately 86% found once. The sample was PBMCs, taken around atezolizumab (anti-PD-L1) treatment. The source of these receptors is a man aged 60-69 years with urothelial cancer. CDR3s include the opening cysteine and the closing phenylalanine or tryptophan. Size is omitted from some rows. Given values are once, few, many or a class for expanded clones.

TRBJ1-1 | TRBV29-1 | few | CSVRQGLGTTEAFF
TRBJ2-1 | TRBV7-2 | . | CASSRSGGSYNEQFF
TRBJ2-3 | TRBV5-6 | . | CASSRAGGTDTQYF
TRBJ2-5 | TRBV5-6 | . | CASSLDMWGGETQYF
TRBJ2-5 | TRBV6-5 | . | CASSYSASQETQYF
TRBJ1-4 | TRBV30 | few | CAWGDLGTNEKLFF
TRBJ2-5 | TRBV11-2 | . | CASSRGFQETQYF
TRBJ2-7 | TRBV21-1 | few | CASSIRGGPRPYEQYF
TRBJ2-7 | TRBV7-6 | . | CASSLRQGGYEQYF
TRBJ1-2 | TRBV11-2 | . | CASSLDLRTGGNYGYTF
TRBJ2-3 | TRBV5-4 | . | CASSLKTSGGAEDTQYF
TRBJ2-7 | TRBV18 | . | CASSQQPFFYEQYF
TRBJ2-5 | TRBV9 | once | CASSVAGGRGETQYF
TRBJ2-7 | TRBV11-3 | . | CASSQRTGTGEQYF
TRBJ1-1 | TRBV2 | . | CASSTIPGNTEAFF
TRBJ2-1 | TRBV7-9 | . | CASSPSGRTNNEQFF
TRBJ2-7 | TRBV25-1 | . | CASSPANRGSYEQYF
TRBJ2-1 | TRBV6-1 | . | CASSVASGRAMFGEQFF
TRBJ2-4 | TRBV29-1 | . | CSVATGSKNIQYF
TRBJ1-2 | TRBV2 | few | CASTYRGGNGYTF
TRBJ1-1 | TRBV19 | . | CASSITGRGRGTEAFF
TRBJ2-7 | TRBV11-2 | . | CASSLDRGRDYEQYF
TRBJ2-7 | TRBV18 | . | CASSRSGTSPYEQYF
TRBJ1-1 | TRBV6-1 | . | CASSDKGMRTEAFF
TRBJ1-2 | TRBV6-5 | . | CASSYSGTGRIYGYTF
TRBJ1-5 | TRBV4-1 | . | CASSRYTNRDKSNQPQHF
TRBJ2-2 | TRBV5-1 | . | CASSLHGTGNTGELFF
TRBJ1-5 | TRBV28 | few | CASRPGQFSNQPQHF
TRBJ1-4 | TRBV7-9 | . | CASSASGKLFF
TRBJ1-2 | TRBV5-1 | . | CASSDGGARNGYTF
TRBJ2-5 | TRBV27 | . | CASSLSGGSHMTQYF
TRBJ1-2 | TRBV7-8 | . | CASSDISRGGDLYGYTF
TRBJ1-1 | TRBV7-2 | . | CASSSRGFQAEAFF
TRBJ2-7 | TRBV5-1 | . | CASSLGDIPYEQYF
TRBJ1-4 | TRBV6-1 | . | CASSARISEKLFF
TRBJ2-4 | TRBV10-3 | . | CAISSSDIKNIQYF
TRBJ2-7 | TRBV5-4 | . | CASGSGTSGYEQYF
TRBJ2-5 | TRBV9 | many | CASSGGVIGETQYF
TRBJ2-2 | TRBV9 | . | CASSVESGTNTGELFF
TRBJ1-1 | TRBV27 | . | CASRYSQGMNTEAFF
TRBJ2-1 | TRBV5-1 | . | CASSADRSGNEQFF
TRBJ1-1 | TRBV29-1 | . | CSVGLQATNTEAFF
TRBJ1-3 | TRBV11-2 | . | CASSLDRYSGNTIYF
TRBJ1-4 | TRBV7-2 | . | CASSLGGKELFF
TRBJ2-1 | TRBV6-5 | . | CASSLHRSSYNEQFF
TRBJ1-2 | TRBV19 | . | CASSIAYRVDGYTF
TRBJ2-7 | TRBV30 | once | CAWTATGGGSYEQYF
TRBJ2-4 | TRBV15 | . | CATSRGTQGTNYIQYF
TRBJ2-1 | TRBV5-4 | . | CASSRSGSLTDEQFF
TRBJ2-7 | TRBV7-3 | . | CASSPEGSGTYEQYF
TRBJ1-2 | TRBV4-2 | . | CASSARGQGNYGYTF
TRBJ1-6 | TRBV5-6 | once | CASSLWDRDFSPLHF
TRBJ1-1 | TRBV7-9 | . | CASSLDRRAEAFF
TRBJ2-5 | TRBV19 | few | CASRGQGVETQYF
TRBJ2-3 | TRBV5-1 | . | CASNRGSTDTQYF
TRBJ1-5 | TRBV10-1 | . | CASSNTDRGVNQPQHF
TRBJ1-2 | TRBV30 | . | CAWSARTQYYTF